This TCR beta chain is from a study of blood T cells in healthy people across ages. Through a sample-barcoded 5' primer and a J-beta primer mix, a second PCR was run for 7 to 11 cycles. Each cDNA molecule was tagged by a template-switch adaptor with 12 random nucleotides. MiXCR, run by TCRdb on the 5' RACE reads, gives a single entry per CDR3 protein. The sample yields about 640,000 distinct CDR3 sequences, under 70% seen once. Trimming removed 3 bases from V and 6 bases from J, with 9 bases in between. CDR3 size: 13 residues. Per-sample yields of isolated PBMCs were at least 6 million. The sequencing input was blood. The rearrangement joins TRBV12-3 or TRBV12-4 to TRBJ1-5; D unclear. The sequence derives from a man between 60 and 70 years old in good health. CDR3 DNA sequence: TGTGCCAGCAGTTTCCGCTTGCCTCAGCCCCAGCATTTT. This encodes CASSFRLPQPQHF.